These 32 T cell receptor beta chains were sequenced from one sample in a study of blood T cell repertoires in COVID-19. Sequenced by immunoSEQ multiplex PCR; TCRdb stores in-frame clones only, minus some. The data hold about 60,000 clones, with about 90% observed a single time. Sequenced sample: peripheral blood. The receptors were gathered from a man aged 55 to 70 with acute or convalescent COVID-19.

The chain links TRBV2 to TRBJ2-7, with 14 bases aligning to TRBD2. V lost 7 bases to trimming and J lost 1 base; unmatched junction nucleotides: 3. From germline, CDR1 is SNHLY and CDR2 FYNNEI. CDR3 length: 15 amino acids. The CDR3 DNA sequence: TGTGCCAGCAAAGGACTAGCGGGAGGTTCCTACGAGCAGTACTTC. It encodes CASKGLAGGSYEQYF.

This chain links TRBV6-4 with TRBJ1-2, with 12 nucleotides matching TRBD1. There are 14 residues in the CDR3. Germline CDR1 reads MRHNA; CDR2 reads SNTAGT. The trim removed 6 bases at V and 7 bases at J, leaving 6 bases unmatched. CDR3 nucleotides: TGTGCCAGCAGGGGACAGGGGGCGTCCCGTGGCTACACCTTC. This encodes CASRGQGASRGYTF.

This clone was counted a single time. The chain couples TRBV9 to TRBJ2-1; 11 bases line up with TRBD2. The CDR3 has 18 amino acids. With V trimmed by 1 base and J by 0 bases, 6 bases remained unmatched. Germline V CDR1 and CDR2: SGDLS, YYNGEE. DNA of the CDR3: TGTGCCAGCAGCGTATTAGCGGGAGGGCTTTACTCCTACAATGAGCAGTTCTTC. Protein product: CASSVLAGGLYSYNEQFF. The whole variable domain, remainder taken from reference TRBV9 and TRBJ2-1, is DSGVTQTPKHLITATGQRVTLRCSPRSGDLSVYWYQQSLDQGLQFLIQYYNGEERAKGNILERFSAQQFPDLHSELNLSSLELGDSALYFCASSVLAGGLYSYNEQFFGPGTRLTVL.

V and J are TRBV7-2 and TRBJ2-5, with D perhaps TRBD1 (5 bases). The CDR3 sequence is 14 residues long. Per the germline V gene, CDR1 is SGHTA and CDR2 is FQGNSA. Trimming shortened V by 5 bases and J by 6 bases, and 16 bases separated the two germline ends. The DNA of the CDR3 is TGTGCCAGCAGCCGCACGACGACAGAACAGACCCAGTACTTC. Its translation is CASSRTTTEQTQYF.

The V gene is TRBV7-2, the J gene TRBJ1-3; D gene ambiguous. The CDR3 runs 15 residues. The ends were cut back, 3 bases at V and 0 bases at J, with 9 bases in the middle. In germline, CDR1 is SGHTA, CDR2 FQGNSA. The CDR3 sequence: CASSLVGSSGNTIYF. CDR3 DNA: TGTGCCAGCAGCTTGGTTGGCAGCTCTGGAAACACCATATATTTT.

The chain is built from TRBV10-3 and TRBJ1-1, with D tentatively TRBD1 (5 bases). The CDR3 is 17 amino acids. Germline CDR1 and CDR2: ENHRY and SYGVKD. V shed 2 bases and J shed 3 bases, with 19 bases lying between them. The CDR3: CAISEPRMGPRHTEAFF. The CDR3 DNA is TGTGCCATCAGTGAGCCCCGGATGGGGCCCCGACACACTGAAGCTTTCTTT.

The chain has TRBV6-5 and TRBJ2-1, with D maybe TRBD1 (6 bases). Germline V gene data show CDR1 as MNHEY and CDR2 as SVGAGI. The ends were cut back, 2 bases at V and 10 bases at J, with 9 bases in the middle. This CDR3 contains 12 residues. CDR3 DNA: TGTGCCAGCAGTTACGAGGGGGTCGAGCAGTTCTTC. Protein: CASSYEGVEQFF.

In its sample, this clone was seen once. V is TRBV19 and J is TRBJ2-1; 10 bases are a match to TRBD2. Germline V CDR1 and CDR2: LNHDA, SQIVND (reference sequence). V shed 5 bases and J 8 bases; nucleotides not matched to a gene: 3. The CDR3 has 13 residues. The CDR3 DNA is TGTGCCAGTAGTCTAGCGGGAGACTATGAGCAGTTCTTC. Translating gives CASSLAGDYEQFF.

The chain has TRBV30 and TRBJ2-7; 10 positions match TRBD2. The V gene end was trimmed by 3 bases and the J gene end by 7 bases; junction bases not matched to a gene: 6. This CDR3 has 13 amino acids. Looked up from germline, CDR1 is GTSNPN and CDR2 is SVGIG (reference sequence). This CDR3 reads CAWSGGLAREQYF. The CDR3 nucleotides read TGTGCCTGGAGCGGGGGACTAGCGAGGGAGCAGTACTTC.

The rearrangement uses TRBV9 and TRBJ1-3, with TRBD1 identical over 7 bases. The germline gives CDR1 SGDLS, CDR2 YYNGEE. This CDR3 is 16 amino acids long. V shed 4 bases and J 0 bases; nucleotides not matched to a gene: 7. In DNA, the CDR3 is TGTGCCAGCAGCCCAGAGACAGGGATCTCTGGAAACACCATATATTTT. Translation gives CASSPETGISGNTIYF.

This sequence joins TRBV6-6 and TRBJ2-5; D uncertain. Trimming left V 2 bases short and J 3 bases short, with 7 bases between. CDR1 is MNHNY, CDR2 SVGAGI, per germline (reference sequence). CDR3 length: 13 amino acids. The CDR3 region is CASSYPPEETQYF. Here the CDR3 DNA reads TGTGCCAGCAGTTACCCCCCCGAAGAGACCCAGTACTTC.

The V call is TRBV24-1, the J call TRBJ2-7; 8 bases line up with TRBD1. Trimming at V came to 4 bases and at J to 6 bases, leaving 7 bases not matched to a gene. The germline V gene has CDR1 KGHDR and CDR2 SFDVKD. The CDR3 consists of 14 residues. This chain's CDR3 is CATSDSPTGGEQYF. DNA of the CDR3: TGTGCCACCAGTGACTCCCCAACAGGGGGCGAGCAGTACTTC.

The chain has TRBV19 and TRBJ2-5, with 7 bases aligning to TRBD2. The CDR3 spans 13 residues. V shed 6 bases and J 3 bases; nucleotides not matched to a gene: 4. CDR1 and CDR2 from the germline V gene are LNHDA and SQIVND (reference sequence). The DNA for the CDR3 is TGTGCCAGTAGCGCTAGCGGTAAAGAGACCCAGTACTTC. Protein: CASSASGKETQYF.

The V call is TRBV5-1, the J call TRBJ2-3; 8 bases are a match to TRBD2. V was pared by 4 bases and J by 5 bases, with 9 bases of the junction left unmatched. Per germline, CDR1 SGHRS and CDR2 YFSETQ. The CDR3 contains 15 residues. The CDR3 DNA sequence: TGCGCCAGCAGCCCCCTAGCGGGTACGGGAGATACGCAGTATTTT. It codes for CASSPLAGTGDTQYF. The variable domain in full, with the rest retrieved from reference TRBV5-1 and TRBJ2-3, is KAGVTQTPRYLIKTRGQQVTLSCSPISGHRSVSWYQQTPGQGLQFLFEYFSETQRNKGNFPGRFSGRQFSNSRSEMNVSTLELGDSALYLCASSPLAGTGDTQYFGPGTRLTVL.

This clone was seen only a few times. The chain combines TRBV7-9 with TRBJ1-5, with 10 nucleotides matching TRBD1. Looked up from germline, CDR1 is SEHNR and CDR2 is FQNEAQ (reference sequence). There are 17 residues in the CDR3. V was clipped by 3 bases and J by 2 bases; unmatched bases: 7. The CDR3 DNA sequence: TGTGCCAGCAGCTTGGGGACAGGGGTTTCGGGCAATCAGCCCCAGCATTTT. Translation gives CASSLGTGVSGNQPQHF.

In DNA form, the CDR3 reads TGTGCCAGCATTCCCTTGGAGCGCCCCTCCTACGAGCAGTACTTC. This encodes CASIPLERPSYEQYF. The genes are TRBV7-9 and TRBJ2-7; D not resolved. V lost 7 bases to trimming and J lost 0 bases, with 16 bases between them. This CDR3 is 15 amino acids long. Per the germline V gene, CDR1 is SEHNR and CDR2 is FQNEAQ (reference sequence).

V and J are TRBV24-1 and TRBJ1-5, with 7 nucleotides matching TRBD1. Germline CDR1 and CDR2: KGHDR and SFDVKD. The CDR3 loop spans 16 amino acids. V trimming: 7 bases; J trimming: 1 base; junction bases outside the gene matches: 9. In DNA form, the CDR3 reads TGTGCCACCAGCGGGACAGCCTCGCAGAGCAATCAGCCCCAGCATTTT. It yields the protein CATSGTASQSNQPQHF.

This chain uses TRBV19 with TRBJ2-3; 8 bases are shared with TRBD2. Germline V CDR1 and CDR2: LNHDA, SQIVND (reference sequence). CDR3 length: 15 amino acids. The V gene end was trimmed by 6 bases and the J gene end by 5 bases; junction bases not matched to a gene: 10. The CDR3: CASRGSGRKLDTQYF. CDR3 coding DNA: TGTGCCAGTAGGGGAAGCGGGAGAAAGTTAGATACGCAGTATTTT.

This clone has only a few counts. In DNA form, the CDR3 reads TGTGCCAGTAGTGGACTAGCGCGAAAGACCCAGTACTTC. Amino acids: CASSGLARKTQYF. The rearrangement joins TRBV19 to TRBJ2-5, with 9 bases identical to TRBD2. Trimming removed 5 bases from V and 6 bases from J; junction bases left unmatched: 4. In germline, CDR1 is LNHDA, CDR2 SQIVND (reference sequence). The CDR3 covers 13 residues.

The chain is built from TRBV30 and TRBJ1-5; 9 bases line up with TRBD1. In germline, CDR1 is GTSNPN, CDR2 SVGIG (reference sequence). Germline trimming cut 1 base from V and 6 bases from J; bases unmatched to any gene: 4. This CDR3 is 14 amino acids long. The CDR3 loop reads CAWSAGQGFQPQHF. The CDR3 bases are TGTGCCTGGAGTGCCGGACAGGGGTTTCAGCCCCAGCATTTT.

This chain links TRBV5-1 with TRBJ2-1; 9 bases agree with TRBD2. The CDR3 is 15 amino acids. CDR1 is SGHRS, CDR2 YFSETQ, per germline. With V trimmed by 1 base and J by 7 bases, 6 bases remained unmatched. As DNA, the CDR3 is TGCGCCAGCAGCTTGTTGCCTAGCGGGGCTAATGAGCAGTTCTTC. It specifies CASSLLPSGANEQFF.

V is TRBV6-2 or TRBV6-3 and J is TRBJ2-2, with 9 positions matching TRBD1. This CDR3 is built from 14 residues. V was pared by 6 bases and J by 6 bases, with 5 bases of the junction left unmatched. Germline V CDR1 and CDR2: MNHEY, SVGEGT. CDR3 nucleotide sequence: TGTGCCAGCAGCCGGACAGGGGACGCCGGGGAGCTGTTTTTT. It yields the protein CASSRTGDAGELFF.

This clone is a singleton in its sample. V usage is TRBV6-5 and J usage is TRBJ1-5; 11 bases line up with TRBD1. The CDR3 loop spans 15 amino acids. Germline values: CDR1 MNHEY, CDR2 SVGAGI. V lost 6 bases, J lost 5 bases, and 6 bases stayed unmatched. CDR3 nucleotides: TGTGCCAGCAGGACGGACAGGGGGCATGATCAGCCCCAGCATTTT. Translated: CASRTDRGHDQPQHF.

The chain has TRBV19 and TRBJ1-5; 8 nucleotides agree with TRBD1. The CDR3 contains 19 residues. Germline loops: CDR1 LNHDA, CDR2 SQIVND (reference sequence). J was trimmed by 0 bases and V by 4 bases; bases with no gene match: 14. DNA of the CDR3: TGTGCCAGTAGTACTCCCGGGGACAGGACAGTATATAGCAATCAGCCCCAGCATTTT. Translation: CASSTPGDRTVYSNQPQHF.

The gene calls are TRBV5-1 and TRBJ1-1; D is perhaps TRBD1 (6 bases). Germline assignment: CDR1 SGHRS and CDR2 YFSETQ. CDR3 length equals 14 residues. Trimming pared 3 bases from V and 7 bases from J, leaving 16 bases between. CDR3 DNA: TGCGCCAGCAGCTCCAACAGGGAGGGAAGTGAAGCTTTCTTT. This translates into CASSSNREGSEAFF.

CDR3 nucleotides: TGTGCCAGCTCACCCCCACAGGGTGAAGCTTTCTTT. Amino acids: CASSPPQGEAFF. The chain uses TRBV18 and TRBJ1-1; maybe TRBD1 (6 bases). Trimming removed 3 bases at V and 7 bases at J, with 9 bases between. CDR3 length equals 12 residues. Germline CDR1 and CDR2: KGHSH and LQKENI.

The V gene is TRBV7-9, the J gene TRBJ1-2; perhaps TRBD1 as D (5 bases). The V gene's germline CDR1 is SEHNR and CDR2 FQNEAQ (reference sequence). This CDR3 is 14 amino acids long. With 6 bases removed from V and 4 bases from J, the gap between germline ends came to 15 bases. The CDR3 sequence is CASRIGEGTYGYTF. The CDR3 DNA is TGTGCCAGCAGGATAGGGGAGGGTACCTATGGCTACACCTTC.

The chain combines TRBV28 with TRBJ1-4; unclear D gene. V dropped 3 bases and J dropped 0 bases, with 11 bases sitting between them. The CDR3 covers 16 residues. The germline V gene encodes CDR1 MDHEN and CDR2 SYDVKM. The CDR3 nucleotides are TGTGCCAGCAGTTTTGGGCAGACAACAACTAATGAAAAACTGTTTTTT. It translates to CASSFGQTTTNEKLFF.

The V call is TRBV9, the J call TRBJ1-4; D may be TRBD1 (5 bases). This CDR3 is built from 15 residues. Germline V gives CDR1 SGDLS, CDR2 YYNGEE. With 0 bases removed from V and 2 bases from J, the gap between germline ends came to 8 bases. The CDR3 DNA follows: TGTGCCAGCAGCGTAGGACAGCTCACTAATGAAAAACTGTTTTTT. It yields the protein CASSVGQLTNEKLFF.

This chain uses TRBV5-1 with TRBJ2-3, with 7 bases aligning to TRBD1. Germline loops: CDR1 SGHRS, CDR2 YFSETQ. J lost 6 bases, V lost 0 bases, and 7 bases had no gene match. This CDR3 is built from 15 residues. CDR3 loop: CASSLGGGKEDTQYF. CDR3 bases: TGCGCCAGCAGCTTGGGAGGGGGCAAAGAGGATACGCAGTATTTT.

The chain combines TRBV5-4 with TRBJ2-5; 9 nucleotides align to TRBD2. With V trimmed by 4 bases and J by 4 bases, 5 bases remained unmatched. CDR1 is SGHNT and CDR2 is YYREEE in the germline V gene (reference sequence). This CDR3 comprises 14 residues. Here the CDR3 reads CASSPAGGGETQYF. The CDR3 DNA reads as TGTGCCAGCAGCCCAGCGGGAGGCGGAGAGACCCAGTACTTC.

The CDR3 region has the DNA TGTGCCAGTAGTTCGGGTTTACGGCAGCCCCAGCATTTT. Its translation: CASSSGLRQPQHF. The V and J genes are TRBV19 and TRBJ1-5; no clear D gene. V shed 5 bases and J shed 7 bases, with 12 bases lying between them. The CDR3 contains 13 residues. Germline assignment: CDR1 LNHDA and CDR2 SQIVND (reference sequence).